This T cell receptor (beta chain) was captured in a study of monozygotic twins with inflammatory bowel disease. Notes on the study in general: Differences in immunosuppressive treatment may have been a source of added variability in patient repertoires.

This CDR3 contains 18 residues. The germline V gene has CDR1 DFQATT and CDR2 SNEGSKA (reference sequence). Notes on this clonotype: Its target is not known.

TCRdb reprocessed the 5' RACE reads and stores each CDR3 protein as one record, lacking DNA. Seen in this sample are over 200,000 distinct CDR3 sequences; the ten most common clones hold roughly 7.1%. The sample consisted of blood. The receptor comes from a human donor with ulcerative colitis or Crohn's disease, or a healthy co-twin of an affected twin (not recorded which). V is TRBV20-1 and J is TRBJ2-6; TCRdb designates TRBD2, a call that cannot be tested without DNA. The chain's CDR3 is CSARSRSGPLSGANVLTF.